This T cell receptor (beta chain) was captured in a study of glioma-infiltrating T cells. Regarding the study as a whole: Above-expected tissue-blood divergence occurred in all gliomas, most in low-grade ones. Only very few CDR3 sequences appeared in both tissue and blood.

The iRepertoire nested amplicon-rescue multiplex PCR amplified TCR alpha and beta CDR3s from RNA. Input was about 85-450 ng of tissue mRNA or PBMC total RNA. TCRdb processed the multiplex PCR reads anew with MiXCR; each CDR3 protein has one entry. The sample lists about 140,000 distinct CDR3 sequences; 35% to 50% were seen once. This clonotype showed up just once. Its antigen remains unidentified. A clone one base away is much larger, so this may be a read error. The conserved closing phenylalanine or tryptophan is absent in this CDR3, likely reflecting a read error. CDR3 size: 15 residues. CDR1 is MNHEY, CDR2 SVGEGT, per germline. After removal of 6 bases from V and 0 bases from J, the junction contained 5 bases not matched to a gene.

The sequenced material came from glioma tissue, nonneoplastic brain tissue, or PBMCs (not recorded which). The chain employs TRBV6-2 or TRBV6-3 and TRBJ2-1; TRBD2 matches at 7 bases. This TCR came from a human donor with low-grade glioma or glioblastoma, undergoing nonglioma brain surgery, or in good health (not recorded which). Here the CDR3 DNA reads TGTGCCAGCAGAACTAGCGTGAGCTCCTACAATGAGCAGTTCTTA. Its protein product is CASRTSVSSYNEQFL.